The next 28 T cell receptor beta chains were all read from a single sample in a study of blood T cells in healthy people across ages. The use of a sample-barcoded 5' primer and a J-beta primer mix characterized a second PCR of about 7 to 12 cycles. TCRdb re-called the 5' RACE reads through MiXCR, storing one row per CDR3 protein. Found here are around 1,800,000 distinct CDR3 sequences, around 40% of them singletons; the top ten hold 23%. Sequenced sample: blood. These receptors all stem from a human donor in good health.

This clonotype has more than one count but fewer than ten. The CDR3 nucleotides are TGCAGCGTTGTCCCAGGGGGCTTGGCGGGGGGTGATACGTACAATGAGCAGTTCTTC. Amino acids: CSVVPGGLAGGDTYNEQFF. The V call is TRBV29-1, the J call TRBJ2-1, with D perhaps being TRBD1 or TRBD2 (8 bases each). CDR3 length: 19 amino acids. CDR1 is SQVTM, CDR2 ANQGSEA, per germline. With 4 bases removed from V and 4 bases from J, the gap between germline ends came to 29 bases.

This clonotype came up a few times. The chain links TRBV28 to TRBJ2-5; D remains ambiguous. The CDR3 runs to 15 residues. Germline values: CDR1 MDHEN, CDR2 SYDVKM. V was shortened by 2 bases and J by 0 bases, with 10 bases between the two germline ends. This CDR3 reads CASSLERVYQETQYF. In DNA form, the CDR3 reads TGTGCCAGCAGTTTAGAAAGGGTTTACCAAGAGACCCAGTACTTC.

This chain joins TRBV29-1 and TRBJ2-3; D not resolved. Germline V gene lookup returns CDR1 SQVTM and CDR2 ANQGSEA. V lost 5 bases, J lost 6 bases, and 9 bases lay in between. The CDR3 sequence is 11 residues long. CDR3 sequence reads: CSVRQADTQYF. The CDR3 DNA is TGCAGCGTTAGGCAGGCGGATACGCAGTATTTT.

J is TRBJ1-1 and V is TRBV7-9, with D uncertain. Germline V lookup: CDR1 SEHNR, CDR2 FQNEAQ (reference sequence). This CDR3 is built from 13 residues. Trimming shortened V by 1 base and J by 3 bases, and 6 bases separated the two germline ends. The CDR3 spells CASSLDIYTEAFF. The DNA for the CDR3 is TGTGCCAGCAGCTTAGATATATACACTGAAGCTTTCTTT.

The rearrangement links TRBV29-1 to TRBJ2-1, with unresolved D. Germline V lookup: CDR1 SQVTM, CDR2 ANQGSEA. This CDR3 comprises 14 residues. Trimming cost V 4 bases and J 6 bases, with 16 bases left between them. The CDR3 region has the DNA TGCAGCGTTGCTTACTACGCAGGCTCCAATGAGCAGTTCTTC. Its protein product is CSVAYYAGSNEQFF.

This clonotype was seen a few times. The chain employs TRBV28 and TRBJ1-1; 7 bases match TRBD1. Unmatched junction bases numbered 5, after V lost 6 bases and J lost 4 bases. The CDR3 totals 13 residues. Germline lookup yields CDR1 MDHEN and CDR2 SYDVKM. The DNA for the CDR3 is TGTGCCAGCAGGACAGGGTGGGTCACTGAAGCTTTCTTT. Its protein product is CASRTGWVTEAFF.

The chain uses TRBV4-2 and TRBJ2-6, with TRBD2 matching over 14 bases. CDR1 LGHNA and CDR2 YNFKEQ come from the germline V gene. The trim removed 4 bases at V and 2 bases at J, leaving 7 bases unmatched. This CDR3 has 19 residues. The DNA of the CDR3 is TGTGCCAGCAGCCGAACCTTGACTAGCGGGGGGGCTGGGGCCAACGTCCTGACTTTC. This codes for CASSRTLTSGGAGANVLTF.

This clonotype was counted between two and nine times. This chain connects TRBV11-2 to TRBJ1-2; D is uncertain. The germline V gene has CDR1 SGHAT and CDR2 FQNNGV. The V end lost 5 bases, the J end lost 4 bases, and 8 bases lay between the germline ends. CDR3 size: 12 residues. The CDR3 region is CASSREAYGYTF. Here the CDR3 DNA reads TGTGCCAGCAGCCGCGAGGCCTATGGCTACACCTTC.

The V call is TRBV7-2, the J call TRBJ1-5, with 9 bases aligning to TRBD1. Germline V gene lookup returns CDR1 SGHTA and CDR2 FQGNSA. The CDR3 length is 15 residues. V lost 4 bases, J lost 6 bases, and 7 bases stayed unmatched. As DNA, the CDR3 is TGTGCCAGCAGCTCCAGACAGGGGGGATGTCAGCCCCAGCATTTT. Its translation: CASSSRQGGCQPQHF.

The gene calls are TRBV28 and TRBJ1-1; 7 bases are shared with TRBD1. The CDR3 loop spans 14 amino acids. The V segment lost 3 bases and the J segment 6 bases; nucleotides outside the gene matches: 7. Germline CDR1 reads MDHEN; CDR2 reads SYDVKM. The CDR3 protein is CASSFGTEYAEAFF. CDR3 bases: TGTGCCAGCAGTTTCGGGACAGAGTATGCTGAAGCTTTCTTT.

A word on this clonotype: The junction does not match germline at one end; this may be a read error. The CDR3 spells CTSSLPHREDFF. In nucleotides, the CDR3 is TGTACCAGCAGTTTACCCCACAGGGAAGATTTCTTT. The chain recombines TRBV28 with TRBJ1-1; a weak D match, TRBD1 (6 bases). This CDR3 has 12 amino acids. Looked up from germline, CDR1 is MDHEN and CDR2 is SYDVKM.

J is TRBJ1-5 and V is TRBV10-3; D is unclear. CDR3 length: 14 residues. The germline gives CDR1 ENHRY, CDR2 SYGVKD. Trimming pared 2 bases from V and 6 bases from J, leaving 11 bases between. CDR3 sequence: CAISEGGNVQPQHF. The CDR3 coding sequence is TGTGCCATCAGTGAGGGAGGGAATGTTCAGCCCCAGCATTTT.

V is TRBV7-9 and J is TRBJ2-6; D remains unclear. This CDR3 region has 16 residues. Germline CDR1 reads SEHNR; CDR2 reads FQNEAQ (reference sequence). V lost 1 base and J 2 bases, leaving 9 bases between the germline ends. CDR3 sequence reads: CASSLVGITGANVLTF. The CDR3 DNA is TGTGCCAGCAGCTTAGTAGGGATTACTGGGGCCAACGTCCTGACTTTC.

V and J are TRBV7-9 and TRBJ1-6, with D perhaps matching TRBD1 (5 bases). Germline loops: CDR1 SEHNR, CDR2 FQNEAQ (reference sequence). This CDR3 region has 16 residues. V lost 6 bases to trimming and J lost 8 bases, with 20 bases between them. CDR3 sequence (DNA): TGTGCCAGCAGTCAAATTTCCGGGACTTTAGATTCACCCCTCCACTTT. Amino acid sequence: CASSQISGTLDSPLHF.

This clonotype was found many times. As DNA, the CDR3 is TGCAGCGTCGGACCGTCCAACTATGGCTACACCTTC. It is translated as CSVGPSNYGYTF. The chain recombines TRBV29-1 with TRBJ1-2; D uncertain. V was cut by 6 bases and J by 2 bases, with 10 bases left in between. Germline V CDR1 and CDR2: SQVTM, ANQGSEA. The CDR3 is 12 residues long.

The table lists this clonotype with a few counts. J is TRBJ2-5 and V is TRBV11-2, with 10 bases lining up with TRBD2. The CDR3 loop spans 16 amino acids. V was pared by 3 bases and J by 5 bases, with 9 bases of the junction left unmatched. Germline CDR1 and CDR2: SGHAT and FQNNGV. DNA of the CDR3: TGTGCCAGCAGCTTGGGAGCGGGGGGGCCCAGGGAGACCCAGTACTTC. It codes for CASSLGAGGPRETQYF.

About this clonotype: Sequence at one end of the junction differs from germline and may be a read error. The chain couples TRBV6-1 to TRBJ2-7, with no clear D. Germline CDR1 MNHNS, CDR2 SASEGT. The CDR3 is made up of 13 amino acids. The CDR3 nucleotides read TGTGCCGGCAGTGAGGTCTCCCTATACGAGCAGTACTTC. Protein sequence: CAGSEVSLYEQYF.

The rearrangement links TRBV12-3 or TRBV12-4 to TRBJ2-5; either TRBD1 or TRBD2 may supply D (6 bases each). The V end lost 2 bases, the J end lost 7 bases, and 11 bases lay between the germline ends. The length of the CDR3 is 13 residues. CDR3 bases: TGTGCCAGCAGTTTAAGGGGGGCTGGGACCCAGTACTTC. Amino acid sequence: CASSLRGAGTQYF.

The chain uses TRBV9 and TRBJ2-1, with 14 bases that match TRBD2. Germline assignment: CDR1 SGDLS and CDR2 YYNGEE. The V gene end was trimmed by 4 bases and the J gene end by 7 bases; junction bases not matched to a gene: 7. This CDR3 is 16 amino acids long. The CDR3 region is CASSRTSGGSGNEQFF. The CDR3 coding sequence is TGTGCCAGCAGCCGGACTAGCGGGGGGTCGGGGAATGAGCAGTTCTTC.

This clonotype was counted only a few times. The chain recombines TRBV10-3 with TRBJ2-4, with D tentatively TRBD2 (5 bases). CDR3 length equals 15 residues. Germline V gene sequence: CDR1 ENHRY, CDR2 SYGVKD. The V end lost 10 bases, the J end lost 13 bases, and 29 bases lay between the germline ends. CDR3 residues: CASLAAGSRFGEQYF. The CDR3 nucleotides are TGTGCCAGCCTTGCAGCCGGGTCCCGTTTTGGGGAGCAGTACTTC.

The chain recombines TRBV20-1 with TRBJ2-5; D may match TRBD1 or TRBD2 (6 bases each). V was cut by 7 bases and J by 5 bases, with 17 bases left in between. Germline V CDR1 and CDR2: DFQATT, SNEGSKA (reference sequence). This CDR3 contains 13 residues. CDR3 residues: CSVSWGARETQYF. The CDR3 region has the DNA TGCAGTGTTAGTTGGGGGGCGCGGGAGACCCAGTACTTC.

J is TRBJ1-1 and V is TRBV29-1; D is unresolved. Germline CDR1 and CDR2: SQVTM and ANQGSEA. This CDR3 is 13 amino acids long. Trimming stripped 3 bases from V and 1 base from J, with 9 bases between. The CDR3 loop is CSVEPRANTEAFF. CDR3 bases: TGCAGCGTTGAGCCTCGGGCGAACACTGAAGCTTTCTTT.

This chain links TRBV12-3 or TRBV12-4 with TRBJ1-1; the D is unclear. This CDR3 is 14 amino acids long. Trimming took 5 bases from V and 1 from J, leaving 11 bases between them. The chain's CDR3 is CASSPRAGNTEAFF. CDR3 bases: TGTGCCAGCAGTCCAAGGGCGGGGAACACTGAAGCTTTCTTT.

As DNA, the CDR3 is TGTGCCAGCAGGCACAGGGACAACTACTACTATGGCTACACCTTC. It encodes CASRHRDNYYYGYTF. The genes are TRBV28 and TRBJ1-2; a possible D gene is TRBD1 (6 bases). The CDR3 has 15 residues. Germline lookup yields CDR1 MDHEN and CDR2 SYDVKM. V was clipped by 6 bases and J by 3 bases, with 17 bases between them.

This chain uses TRBV7-2 with TRBJ2-5; D gene ambiguous. V shed 5 bases and J shed 3 bases, with 19 bases lying between them. This CDR3 region has 16 residues. Germline-derived CDR1 and CDR2 are SGHTA and FQGNSA. CDR3 sequence reads: CASSLPFGVGEETQYF. The CDR3 coding sequence is TGTGCCAGCAGCCTCCCATTTGGGGTGGGCGAAGAGACCCAGTACTTC.

As DNA, the CDR3 is TGTGCCAGCAGCCCCACTAGTAGCAATCAGCCCCAGCATTTT. This translates into CASSPTSSNQPQHF. This chain connects TRBV9 to TRBJ1-5; D is uncertain. Germline loops: CDR1 SGDLS, CDR2 YYNGEE. V lost 4 bases and J lost 0, with 8 bases in between. The CDR3 is made up of 14 amino acids.

In this sample, this clonotype turned up a few times. This rearrangement joins TRBV7-2 to TRBJ2-1, with 7 nucleotides matching TRBD2. Germline-derived CDR1 and CDR2 are SGHTA and FQGNSA. The ends lost 2 bases at V and 7 bases at J; junction bases unmatched: 5. This CDR3 spans 14 amino acids. The chain's CDR3 is CASSLSHGGNEQFF. DNA of the CDR3: TGTGCCAGCAGCTTATCGCACGGGGGGAATGAGCAGTTCTTC.

Concerning this clonotype: One junction end disagrees with the germline gene, perhaps due to a read error. The chain has TRBV20-1 and TRBJ2-5; no reliable D call. This CDR3 spans 12 amino acids. Germline CDR1 DFQATT, CDR2 SNEGSKA (reference sequence). The CDR3 nucleotides read TGCAGTGCCCGGGCCCGACGAGAGGCCCAGTACTTC. Translation: CSARARREAQYF.